The sample holds many counts of the clone carrying this TCR beta chain. The target antigen is unknown. This specimen belongs to a study of T-cell reconstitution after alpha-beta-depleted transplantation in children. Whole-study results and caveats: By about two months after transplant, alpha-beta T cells reportedly arose from several hundred graft clones that had expanded.

In germline, CDR1 is ENHRY, CDR2 SYGVKD. The V gene end was trimmed by 2 bases and the J gene end by 3 bases; junction bases not matched to a gene: 5. The CDR3 sequence is 16 residues long. For TCRbeta, the library was prepared with unique molecular identifiers. TCRdb recomputed calls from the PCR reads with MiXCR, one row per CDR3 protein. This sample has approximately 20,000 distinct CDR3 sequences; around 13% occur once, and the top ten carry 35% to 45%. The source is a female patient aged 2-15 years who had a stem cell transplant for congenital amegakaryocytic thrombocytopenia, so the T cells may come from the graft donor. The chain has TRBV10-3 and TRBJ2-3; 10 nucleotides match TRBD2. The sample was PBMCs, mostly from graft donor cells, taken 60 days after TCRalphabeta/CD19-depleted stem cell transplant. CDR3: CAISEPLAGGTDTQYF. The CDR3, as DNA: TGTGCCATCAGTGAGCCTTTAGCGGGGGGAACAGATACGCAGTATTTT.